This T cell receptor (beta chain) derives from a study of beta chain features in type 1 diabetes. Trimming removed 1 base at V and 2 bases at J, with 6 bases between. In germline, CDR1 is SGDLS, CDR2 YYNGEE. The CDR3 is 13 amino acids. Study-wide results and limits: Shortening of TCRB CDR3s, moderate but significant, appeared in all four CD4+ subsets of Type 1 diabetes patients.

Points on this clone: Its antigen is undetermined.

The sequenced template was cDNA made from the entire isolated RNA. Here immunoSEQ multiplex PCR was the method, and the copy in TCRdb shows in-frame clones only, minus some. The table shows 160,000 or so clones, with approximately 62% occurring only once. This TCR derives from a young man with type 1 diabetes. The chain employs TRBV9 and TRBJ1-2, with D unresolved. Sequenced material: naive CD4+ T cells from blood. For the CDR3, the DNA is TGTGCCAGCAGCGTACAGGAAAACTATGGCTACACCTTC. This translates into CASSVQENYGYTF.